This T cell receptor (beta chain) was identified during a study of blood T cell repertoires in COVID-19. Looking at the study overall: The United States, Italy and Spain were the sources of the acute and convalescent COVID-19 samples.

Generated by immunoSEQ multiplex PCR, the TCRdb table keeps only in-frame clones and is missing some. The sample records roughly 250,000 clones, 65% to 90% being singletons. This CDR3 spans 14 amino acids. CDR1 SGHTA and CDR2 FQGNSA come from the germline V gene. With 5 bases removed from V and 4 bases from J, the gap between germline ends came to 15 bases. Sequenced: peripheral blood. This TCR was recovered from an elderly woman with active or convalescent COVID-19. The chain links TRBV7-2 to TRBJ2-7; the D gene is possibly TRBD1 (7 bases). The CDR3 nucleotides are TGTGCCAGCAGCGGAGGGGGCAGTTTATACGAGCAGTACTTC. Translation: CASSGGGSLYEQYF.